These 21 T cell receptor beta chains came from one sample sequenced in a study of OX40 agonist ivuxolimab in advanced cancers. Profiling relied on immunoSEQ multiplex PCR, and the TCRdb table lists in-frame clones only, not all of them. This table has tens of thousands of clones, approximately 85% appearing once. The sequencing here drew on CD4+ or CD8+ T cells sorted from blood, taken in a trial of the OX40 agonist ivuxolimab. These TCRs come from an adult with an advanced solid tumor such as melanoma, head and neck, liver or kidney cancer.

This sequence joins TRBV18 and TRBJ2-7; weak D call: TRBD2 (5 bases). Germline values: CDR1 KGHSH, CDR2 LQKENI. Deletions cut 2 bases from V and 2 bases from J, with 13 bases between. The CDR3 has 15 residues. The CDR3 DNA is TGTGCCAGCTCACCAGCTCTGCGGGTAACCTACGAGCAGTACTTC. Amino acids: CASSPALRVTYEQYF. Full variable domain (outside the CDR3, taken from reference TRBV18 and TRBJ2-7): NAGVMQNPRHLVRRRGQEARLRCSPMKGHSHVYWYRQLPEEGLKFMVYLQKENIIDESGMPKERFSAEFPKEGPSILRIQQVVRGDSAAYFCASSPALRVTYEQYFGPGTRLTVT.

The chain combines TRBV7-9 with TRBJ2-1; the D gene could be TRBD1 or TRBD2 (6 bases each). V was trimmed by 8 bases and J by 7 bases, leaving 24 bases between them. Germline-derived CDR1 and CDR2 are SEHNR and FQNEAQ (reference sequence). This CDR3 contains 16 residues. CDR3 loop: CASAPFVKGGWNEQFF. The CDR3 DNA reads TGTGCCAGCGCCCCTTTTGTTAAGGGGGGCTGGAATGAGCAGTTCTTC.

The chain carries TRBV6-5 and TRBJ1-1, with D hard to call. This CDR3 contains 15 residues. Germline-derived CDR1 and CDR2 are MNHEY and SVGAGI. V was trimmed by 4 bases and J by 0 bases, leaving 12 bases between them. CDR3 protein: CASSSVDTMNTEAFF. As DNA, the CDR3 is TGTGCCAGCAGTTCCGTAGACACCATGAACACTGAAGCTTTCTTT.

This clone was observed once. V is TRBV28 and J is TRBJ2-2; the match to TRBD1 covers 11 bases. Trimming cost V 7 bases and J 7 bases; bases outside gene matches: 8. The germline gives CDR1 MDHEN, CDR2 SYDVKM. The CDR3 length is 15 residues. In DNA form, the CDR3 reads TGTGCCAGCATCAGGACAGGGGGCGCGAACGGGGAGCTGTTTTTT. Translation gives CASIRTGGANGELFF.

Only one count was recorded for this clone. The chain recombines TRBV7-3 with TRBJ2-3; D may be TRBD1 (5 bases). From germline, CDR1 is SGHTA and CDR2 FQGTGA. Trimming removed 6 bases from V and 2 bases from J, with 15 bases in between. CDR3 length: 15 residues. The CDR3 DNA is TGTGCCAGCAGTCCCAGGTCAGGGTACACAGATACGCAGTATTTT. Its translation is CASSPRSGYTDTQYF.

In the case of this clone: A junction end diverges from the germline sequence, so it may reflect a read error. The gene calls are TRBV5-1 and TRBJ2-6; D possibly corresponds to TRBD1 (5 bases). CDR1 and CDR2 (germline): SGHRS, YFSETQ. This CDR3 contains 14 residues. CDR3 bases: TGCGCCAGCAGCACAACCTCTGGGGCCAGCGTCCTGACTTTC. Its translation: CASSTTSGASVLTF. Complete variable domain (other parts from reference TRBV5-1 and TRBJ2-6): KAGVTQTPRYLIKTRGQQVTLSCSPISGHRSVSWYQQTPGQGLQFLFEYFSETQRNKGNFPGRFSGRQFSNSRSEMNVSTLELGDSALYLCASSTTSGASVLTFGAGSRLTVL.

A few counts support this clone. This chain links TRBV4-1 with TRBJ1-1, with D possibly TRBD1 on 5 matching bases. The CDR3 contains 13 residues. Germline CDR1 is MGHRA and CDR2 is YSYEKL. Trimming stripped 3 bases from V and 5 bases from J, with 10 bases between. CDR3 DNA: TGCGCCAGCAGCCAGGGGGTTGAGACTGAAGCTTTCTTT. The encoded protein is CASSQGVETEAFF.

This clone was recorded only once. The chain employs TRBV11-2 and TRBJ2-2; D call uncertain. Trimming pared 1 base from V and 4 bases from J, leaving 10 bases between. CDR1 is SGHAT and CDR2 is FQNNGV in the germline V gene. CDR3 size: 15 residues. The CDR3 protein is CASSLVRSSTGELFF. CDR3 sequence (DNA): TGTGCCAGCAGCTTAGTCCGGAGTAGCACCGGGGAGCTGTTTTTT.

This sequence joins TRBV7-8 and TRBJ2-7; TRBD1 might be the D (6 bases). Trimming cost V 4 bases and J 2 bases, with 15 bases left between them. Germline values: CDR1 SGHVS, CDR2 FQNEAQ. There are 15 residues in the CDR3. CDR3 residues: CASSSTGTGTYEQYF. CDR3 in DNA: TGTGCCAGCAGCTCCACAGGGACCGGCACCTACGAGCAGTACTTC.

The chain carries TRBV2 and TRBJ1-5, with a weak D call TRBD1 (5 bases). Germline V CDR1 and CDR2: SNHLY, FYNNEI. Between the trimmed V and J ends, which lost 6 bases and 7 bases, there was a span of 13 bases. The length of the CDR3 is 13 residues. DNA of the CDR3: TGTGCCAGCAGCGATCAGGGAAGCCAGCCCCAGCATTTT. Its protein product is CASSDQGSQPQHF.

The V and J genes are TRBV5-1 and TRBJ1-1; 7 bases are a match to TRBD1. Trimming at V came to 4 bases and at J to 3 bases, leaving 9 bases not matched to a gene. CDR1 and CDR2 from the germline V gene are SGHRS and YFSETQ. The CDR3 sequence is 15 residues long. For the CDR3, the DNA is TGCGCCAGCAGCCCGATGATGGACAGGTACACTGAAGCTTTCTTT. Protein product: CASSPMMDRYTEAFF.

The chain links TRBV19 to TRBJ2-2, with 7 positions matching TRBD1. The CDR3 runs to 15 residues. The V gene's germline CDR1 is LNHDA and CDR2 SQIVND (reference sequence). Germline trimming cut 6 bases from V and 2 bases from J; bases unmatched to any gene: 6. CDR3: CASRNGQANTGELFF. The CDR3 DNA sequence: TGTGCCAGTAGAAACGGACAGGCCAACACCGGGGAGCTGTTTTTT. The full variable domain, with the rest looked up from reference TRBV19 and TRBJ2-2, is DGGITQSPKYLFRKEGQNVTLSCEQNLNHDAMYWYRQDPGQGLRLIYYSQIVNDFQKGDIAEGYSVSREKKESFPLTVTSAQKNPTAFYLCASRNGQANTGELFFGEGSRLTVL.

V gene TRBV7-9 combines with J gene TRBJ1-3; no reliable D call. V was trimmed by 2 bases and J by 8 bases, leaving 13 bases between them. There are 14 residues in the CDR3. The germline V gene encodes CDR1 SEHNR and CDR2 FQNEAQ (reference sequence). CDR3 protein: CASSLSLPSDTIYF. DNA of the CDR3: TGTGCCAGCAGCTTATCTCTCCCTTCGGACACCATATATTTT.

The rearrangement joins TRBV19 to TRBJ2-2, with D uncertain. V was trimmed by 5 bases and J by 6 bases, leaving 16 bases between them. The germline V gene has CDR1 LNHDA and CDR2 SQIVND (reference sequence). This CDR3 is built from 15 residues. The CDR3 bases are TGTGCCAGTAGTTTGTTCGCAACAAAAGCCGGGGAGCTGTTTTTT. It is translated as CASSLFATKAGELFF. Full variable domain (remainder filled in from reference TRBV19 and TRBJ2-2): DGGITQSPKYLFRKEGQNVTLSCEQNLNHDAMYWYRQDPGQGLRLIYYSQIVNDFQKGDIAEGYSVSREKKESFPLTVTSAQKNPTAFYLCASSLFATKAGELFFGEGSRLTVL.

The chain has TRBV27 and TRBJ2-7, with 9 bases fitting TRBD2. Per germline, CDR1 MNHEY and CDR2 SMNVEV (reference sequence). Losses at the gene ends were 5 bases for V and 0 bases for J; bases not matched to a gene: 20. CDR3 length: 20 amino acids. In DNA form, the CDR3 reads TGTGCCAGCAGTCTTAAATTCCCGGGACTAGCTTTTCTTTTCTCCTACGAGCAGTACTTC. Translated, it gives CASSLKFPGLAFLFSYEQYF.

This chain uses TRBV4-3 with TRBJ1-2; D not resolved. In germline, CDR1 is LGHNA, CDR2 YSLEER. The germline V and J ends were trimmed by 0 bases and 7 bases, with 18 bases remaining between them. This CDR3 is 16 amino acids long. The CDR3, as DNA: TGCGCCAGCAGCCAAGACTTAGGGCAGGTTCTCGGTGGCTACACCTTC. Encoded protein: CASSQDLGQVLGGYTF.

This clone was detected only a few times. The rearrangement links TRBV6-5 to TRBJ1-2; no clear D gene. The V and J ends lost 7 bases and 8 bases respectively, with 11 bases between them. The germline V gene encodes CDR1 MNHEY and CDR2 SVGAGI. The CDR3 is made up of 11 amino acids. CDR3 protein: CASTNGPGYTF. As DNA, the CDR3 is TGTGCCAGCACCAACGGACCAGGCTACACCTTC.

The sample holds a few counts of this clone. The gene calls are TRBV6-1 and TRBJ2-5; D not certain. V was cut by 8 bases and J by 4 bases, with 20 bases left in between. Germline loops: CDR1 MNHNS, CDR2 SASEGT. CDR3 length equals 15 residues. The CDR3 DNA is TGTGCCAGCTCCCTCTTAGGGTTATTCGGAGAGACCCAGTACTTC. Protein product: CASSLLGLFGETQYF.

V is TRBV21-1 and J is TRBJ2-3; the table names TRBD2, a call not compared with the DNA. TRBV21-1 is recorded as a pseudogene. This CDR3 has 14 amino acids. CDR3 coding DNA: TGTGCCAGGACTCGCGGGGGGCCCACAGATACGCAGTATTTT. It encodes CARTRGGPTDTQYF.

The V call is TRBV5-4, the J call TRBJ2-3; TRBD2 matches at 10 bases. The length of the CDR3 is 15 residues. V lost 0 bases and J lost 4; bases outside the gene matches: 2. CDR1 is SGHNT and CDR2 is YYREEE in the germline V gene (reference sequence). As DNA, the CDR3 is TGTGCCAGCAGCTTGGCTAGCGGGAGAGCAGATACGCAGTATTTT. This codes for CASSLASGRADTQYF.

DNA of the CDR3: TGTGCCAGCACAATCCCCGGAGGGACAGGGAATTCACCCCTCCACTTT. Protein: CASTIPGGTGNSPLHF. The rearrangement uses TRBV2 and TRBJ1-6; 9 bases agree with TRBD1. The CDR3 totals 16 residues. Unmatched junction bases numbered 11, after V lost 7 bases and J lost 7 bases. Germline V lookup: CDR1 SNHLY, CDR2 FYNNEI.